A selection of T cell receptor beta chains follows, all from one sample in a study of blood T cell repertoires in COVID-19. The repertoire was sequenced with immunoSEQ multiplex PCR; TCRdb's copy has only in-frame clones and lacks some. The sample carries hundreds of thousands of clones, roughly 90% recorded once. Sequenced sample: peripheral blood. These receptors all come from a woman between 70 and 85 years old with COVID-19, enrolled during active disease. CDR3s include the opening cysteine and the closing phenylalanine or tryptophan. Fields, in order: J gene, V gene, CDR3 protein.

j_gene: TRBJ2-3; v_gene: TRBV9; CDR3aa: CASSVVDSGGTDTQYF
j_gene: TRBJ2-7; v_gene: TRBV6-5; CDR3aa: CASRRTGGKNYEQYF
j_gene: TRBJ1-2; v_gene: TRBV27; CDR3aa: CASSSRGRLYGYTF
j_gene: TRBJ1-5; v_gene: TRBV18; CDR3aa: CASSPGGDQPQHF
j_gene: TRBJ1-6; v_gene: TRBV19; CDR3aa: CASRITVTSYNSPLHF
j_gene: TRBJ2-4; v_gene: TRBV9; CDR3aa: CASSANSGDRKNIQYF
j_gene: TRBJ2-7; v_gene: TRBV5-6; CDR3aa: CATQPGHLYEQYF
j_gene: TRBJ1-1; v_gene: TRBV6-5; CDR3aa: CASTITGNTEAFF
j_gene: TRBJ1-2; v_gene: TRBV6-2/TRBV6-3; CDR3aa: CASSYAGGGYGYTF
j_gene: TRBJ1-3; v_gene: TRBV6-1; CDR3aa: CASSEQGARSSGNTIYF
j_gene: TRBJ2-2; v_gene: TRBV28; CDR3aa: CASSRGQGLGELFF
j_gene: TRBJ2-7; v_gene: TRBV30; CDR3aa: CAWSVRQGYEQYF
j_gene: TRBJ2-1; v_gene: TRBV5-1; CDR3aa: CASSLLSPGHNEQFF
j_gene: TRBJ2-3; v_gene: TRBV18; CDR3aa: CASSPLASGDTDTQYF
j_gene: TRBJ2-5; v_gene: TRBV27; CDR3aa: CASSLSGGGAGETQYF
j_gene: TRBJ2-7; v_gene: TRBV18; CDR3aa: CASSPIPARLYEQYF